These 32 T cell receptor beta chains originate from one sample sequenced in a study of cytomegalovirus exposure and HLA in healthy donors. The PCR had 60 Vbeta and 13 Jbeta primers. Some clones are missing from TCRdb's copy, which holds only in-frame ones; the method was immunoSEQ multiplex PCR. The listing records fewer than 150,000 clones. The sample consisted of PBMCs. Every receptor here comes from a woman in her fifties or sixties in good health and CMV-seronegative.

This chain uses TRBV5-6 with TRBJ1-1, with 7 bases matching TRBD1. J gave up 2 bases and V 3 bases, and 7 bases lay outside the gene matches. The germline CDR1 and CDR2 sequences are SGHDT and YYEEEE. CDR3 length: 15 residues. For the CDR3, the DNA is TGTGCCAGCAGCTGGGCCGGGACAGCAAACACTGAAGCTTTCTTT. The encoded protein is CASSWAGTANTEAFF.

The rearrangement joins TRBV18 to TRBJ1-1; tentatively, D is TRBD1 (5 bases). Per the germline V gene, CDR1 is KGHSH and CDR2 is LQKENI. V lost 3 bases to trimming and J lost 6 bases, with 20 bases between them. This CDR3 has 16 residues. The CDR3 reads CASSPGGAPAGAEAFF. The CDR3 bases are TGTGCCAGCTCACCGGGAGGGGCGCCCGCGGGCGCTGAAGCTTTCTTT.

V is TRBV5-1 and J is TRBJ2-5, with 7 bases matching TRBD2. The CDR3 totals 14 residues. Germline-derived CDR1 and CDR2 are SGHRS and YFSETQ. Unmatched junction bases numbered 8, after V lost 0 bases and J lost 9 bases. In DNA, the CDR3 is TGCGCCAGCAGCTTGGGGGTCACCCTAGCGGCCCAGTACTTC. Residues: CASSLGVTLAAQYF. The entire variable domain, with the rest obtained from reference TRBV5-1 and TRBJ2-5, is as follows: KAGVTQTPRYLIKTRGQQVTLSCSPISGHRSVSWYQQTPGQGLQFLFEYFSETQRNKGNFPGRFSGRQFSNSRSEMNVSTLELGDSALYLCASSLGVTLAAQYFGPGTRLLVL.

In nucleotides, the CDR3 is TGCAGCGCCAAGGGACAGGGAGGCTCCTACGAGCAGTACTTC. Amino acids: CSAKGQGGSYEQYF. The chain couples TRBV29-1 to TRBJ2-7; 9 bases line up with TRBD1. V gave up 7 bases and J gave up 0 bases; unmatched junction bases: 7. This CDR3 contains 14 residues. Per germline, CDR1 SQVTM and CDR2 ANQGSEA.

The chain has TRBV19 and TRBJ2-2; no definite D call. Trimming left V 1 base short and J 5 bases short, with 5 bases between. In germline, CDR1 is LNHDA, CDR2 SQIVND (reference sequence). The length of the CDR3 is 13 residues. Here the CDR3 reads CASSIGRTGELFF. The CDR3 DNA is TGTGCCAGTAGTATAGGTAGAACCGGGGAGCTGTTTTTT.

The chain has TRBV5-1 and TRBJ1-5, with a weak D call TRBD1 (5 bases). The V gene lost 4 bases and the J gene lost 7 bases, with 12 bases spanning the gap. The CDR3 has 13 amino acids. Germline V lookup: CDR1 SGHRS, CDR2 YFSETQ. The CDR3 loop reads CASSGGKDQPQHF. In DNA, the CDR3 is TGCGCCAGCAGCGGGGGGAAAGACCAGCCCCAGCATTTT.

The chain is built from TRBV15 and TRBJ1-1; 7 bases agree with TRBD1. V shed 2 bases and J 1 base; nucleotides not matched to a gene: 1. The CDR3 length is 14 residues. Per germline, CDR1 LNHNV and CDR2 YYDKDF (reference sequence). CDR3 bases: TGTGCCACCAGCAGACGGACAGGGAACACTGAAGCTTTCTTT. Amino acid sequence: CATSRRTGNTEAFF.

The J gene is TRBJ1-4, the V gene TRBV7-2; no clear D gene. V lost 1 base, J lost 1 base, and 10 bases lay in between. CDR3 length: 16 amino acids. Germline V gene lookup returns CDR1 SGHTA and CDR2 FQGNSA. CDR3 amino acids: CASSLVLGETNEKLFF. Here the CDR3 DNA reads TGTGCCAGCAGCTTAGTTCTGGGAGAAACTAATGAAAAACTGTTTTTT.

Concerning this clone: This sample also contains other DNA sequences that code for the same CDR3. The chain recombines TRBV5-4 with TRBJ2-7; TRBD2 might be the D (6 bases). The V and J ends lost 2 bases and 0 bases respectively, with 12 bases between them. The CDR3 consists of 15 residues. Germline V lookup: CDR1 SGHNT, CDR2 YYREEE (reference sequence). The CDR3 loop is CASSFGGLSSYEQYF. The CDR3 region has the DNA TGTGCCAGCAGCTTTGGAGGGTTATCCTCCTACGAGCAGTACTTC.

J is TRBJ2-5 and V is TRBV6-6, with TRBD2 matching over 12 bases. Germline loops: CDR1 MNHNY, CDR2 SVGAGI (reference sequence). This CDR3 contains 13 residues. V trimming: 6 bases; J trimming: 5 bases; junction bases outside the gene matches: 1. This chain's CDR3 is CASRLAGGETQYF. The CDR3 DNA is TGTGCCAGCAGGCTAGCGGGAGGGGAGACCCAGTACTTC.

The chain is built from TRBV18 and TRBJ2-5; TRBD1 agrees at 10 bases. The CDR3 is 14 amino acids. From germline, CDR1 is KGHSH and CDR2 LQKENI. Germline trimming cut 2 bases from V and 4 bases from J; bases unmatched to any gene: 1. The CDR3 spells CASSPGDRGETQYF. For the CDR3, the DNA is TGTGCCAGCTCACCAGGGGACAGGGGAGAGACCCAGTACTTC. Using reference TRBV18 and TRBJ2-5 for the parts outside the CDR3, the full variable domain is NAGVMQNPRHLVRRRGQEARLRCSPMKGHSHVYWYRQLPEEGLKFMVYLQKENIIDESGMPKERFSAEFPKEGPSILRIQQVVRGDSAAYFCASSPGDRGETQYFGPGTRLLVL.

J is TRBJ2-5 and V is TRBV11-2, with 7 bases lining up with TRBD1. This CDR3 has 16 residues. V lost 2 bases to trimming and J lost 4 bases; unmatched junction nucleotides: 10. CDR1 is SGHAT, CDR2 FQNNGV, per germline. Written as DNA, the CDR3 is TGTGCCAGCAGCTTAAGGACCCGGACAGGAGGAGAGACCCAGTACTTC. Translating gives CASSLRTRTGGETQYF. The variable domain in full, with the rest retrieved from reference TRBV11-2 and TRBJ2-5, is EAGVAQSPRYKIIEKRQSVAFWCNPISGHATLYWYQQILGQGPKLLIQFQNNGVVDDSQLPKDRFSAERLKGVDSTLKIQPAKLEDSAVYLCASSLRTRTGGETQYFGPGTRLLVL.

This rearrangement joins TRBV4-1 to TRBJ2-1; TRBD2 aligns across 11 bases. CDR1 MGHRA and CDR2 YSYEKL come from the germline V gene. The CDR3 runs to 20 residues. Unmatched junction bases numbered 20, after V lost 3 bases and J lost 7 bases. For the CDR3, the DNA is TGCGCCAGCAGCCAGCTACGACTAGCGGGATTTGATTATCGAAATAATGAGCAGTTCTTC. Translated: CASSQLRLAGFDYRNNEQFF.

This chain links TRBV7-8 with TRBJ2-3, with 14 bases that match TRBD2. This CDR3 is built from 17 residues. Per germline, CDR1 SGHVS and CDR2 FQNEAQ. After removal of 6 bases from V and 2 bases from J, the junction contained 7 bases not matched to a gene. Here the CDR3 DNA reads TGTGCCAGCAGACCGGGACTAGCGGGAGTTGTCACAGATACGCAGTATTTT. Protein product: CASRPGLAGVVTDTQYF.

CDR3 protein: CASSPTGGEMNIQYF. Here the CDR3 DNA reads TGCGCCAGCAGCCCCACAGGGGGTGAGATGAACATTCAGTACTTC. This chain connects TRBV5-1 to TRBJ2-4; TRBD1 matches at 8 bases. The CDR3 length is 15 residues. The trim removed 4 bases at V and 7 bases at J, leaving 10 bases unmatched. Germline assignment: CDR1 SGHRS and CDR2 YFSETQ.

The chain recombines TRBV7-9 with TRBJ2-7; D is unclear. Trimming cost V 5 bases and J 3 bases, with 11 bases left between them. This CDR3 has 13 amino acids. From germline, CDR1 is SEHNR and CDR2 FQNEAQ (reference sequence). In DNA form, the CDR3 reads TGTGCCAGCAGCCCGGTCCGAGGCTACGAGCAGTACTTC. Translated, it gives CASSPVRGYEQYF.

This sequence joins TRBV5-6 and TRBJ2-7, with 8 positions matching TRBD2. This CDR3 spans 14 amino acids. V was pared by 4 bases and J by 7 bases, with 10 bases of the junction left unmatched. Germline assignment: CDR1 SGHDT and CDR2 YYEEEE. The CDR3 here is CASSGSGGAWEQYF. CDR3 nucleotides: TGTGCCAGCAGCGGATCGGGGGGGGCGTGGGAGCAGTACTTC.

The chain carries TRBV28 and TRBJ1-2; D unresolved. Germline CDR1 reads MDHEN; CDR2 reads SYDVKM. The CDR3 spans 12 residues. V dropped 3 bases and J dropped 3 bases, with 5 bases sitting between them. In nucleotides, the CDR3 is TGTGCCAGCAGTTTCGAGTACTATGGCTACACCTTC. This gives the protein CASSFEYYGYTF.

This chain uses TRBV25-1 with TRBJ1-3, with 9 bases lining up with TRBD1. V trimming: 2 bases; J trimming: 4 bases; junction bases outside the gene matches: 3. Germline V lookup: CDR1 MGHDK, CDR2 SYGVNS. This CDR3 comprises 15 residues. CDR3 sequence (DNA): TGTGCCAGCAGTGAACGTGGGACAGGGGGAAACACCATATATTTT. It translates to CASSERGTGGNTIYF.

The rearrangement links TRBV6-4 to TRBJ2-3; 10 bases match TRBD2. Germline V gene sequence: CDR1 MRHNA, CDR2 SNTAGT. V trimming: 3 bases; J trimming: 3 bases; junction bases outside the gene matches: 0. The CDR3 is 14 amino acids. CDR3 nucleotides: TGTGCCAGCAGTGAGGGACTAGCGACAGATACGCAGTATTTT. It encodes CASSEGLATDTQYF.

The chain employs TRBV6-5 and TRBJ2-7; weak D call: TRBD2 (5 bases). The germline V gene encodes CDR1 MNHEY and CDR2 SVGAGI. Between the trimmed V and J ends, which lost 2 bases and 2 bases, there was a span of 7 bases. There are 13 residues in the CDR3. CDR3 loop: CASSYDGTYEQYF. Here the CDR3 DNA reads TGTGCCAGCAGTTACGACGGGACCTACGAGCAGTACTTC.

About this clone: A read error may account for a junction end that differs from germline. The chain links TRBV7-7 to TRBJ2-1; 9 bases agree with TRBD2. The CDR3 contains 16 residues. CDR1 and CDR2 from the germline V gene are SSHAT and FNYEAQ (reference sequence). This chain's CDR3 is CASSLVGGGAYNEQFF. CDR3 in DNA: TGTGCTAGCAGCTTAGTAGGCGGGGGGGCCTACAATGAGCAGTTCTTC.

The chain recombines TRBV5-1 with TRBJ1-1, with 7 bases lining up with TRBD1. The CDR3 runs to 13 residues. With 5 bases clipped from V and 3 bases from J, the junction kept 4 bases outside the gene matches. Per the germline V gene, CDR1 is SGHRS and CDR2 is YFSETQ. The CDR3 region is CASRQGTYTEAFF. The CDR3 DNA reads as TGCGCCAGCAGACAGGGGACCTACACTGAAGCTTTCTTT.

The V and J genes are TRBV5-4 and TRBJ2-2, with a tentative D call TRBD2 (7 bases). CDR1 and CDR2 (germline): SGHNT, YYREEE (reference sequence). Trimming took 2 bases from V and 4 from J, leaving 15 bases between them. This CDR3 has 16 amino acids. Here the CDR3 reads CASSFRGAGGTGELFF. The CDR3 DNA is TGTGCCAGCAGCTTCCGGGGGGCAGGTGGCACCGGGGAGCTGTTTTTT.

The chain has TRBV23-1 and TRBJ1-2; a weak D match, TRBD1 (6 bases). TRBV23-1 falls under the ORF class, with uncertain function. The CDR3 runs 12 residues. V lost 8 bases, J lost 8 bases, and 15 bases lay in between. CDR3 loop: CASPRGAEGYTF. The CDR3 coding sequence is TGCGCCAGCCCCCGGGGGGCGGAGGGCTACACCTTC.

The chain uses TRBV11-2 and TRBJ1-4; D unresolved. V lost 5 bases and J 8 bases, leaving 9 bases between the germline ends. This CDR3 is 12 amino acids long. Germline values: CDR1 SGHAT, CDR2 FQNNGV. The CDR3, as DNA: TGTGCCAGCAGCGTCGGTACGGAAAAACTGTTTTTT. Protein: CASSVGTEKLFF.

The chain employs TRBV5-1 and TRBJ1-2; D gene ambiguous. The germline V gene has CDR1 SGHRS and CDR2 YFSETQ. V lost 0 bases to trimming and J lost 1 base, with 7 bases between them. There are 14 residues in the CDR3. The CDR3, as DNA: TGCGCCAGCAGCTTGGTCCCAGGTAACTATGGCTACACCTTC. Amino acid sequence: CASSLVPGNYGYTF.

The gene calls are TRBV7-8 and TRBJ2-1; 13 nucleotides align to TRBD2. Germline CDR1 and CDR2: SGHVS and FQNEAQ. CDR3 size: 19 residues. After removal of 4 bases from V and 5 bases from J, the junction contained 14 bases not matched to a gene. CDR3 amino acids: CASSSGTSGIRGQHNEQFF. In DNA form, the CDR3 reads TGTGCCAGCAGCTCTGGGACTAGCGGGATTAGGGGCCAACACAATGAGCAGTTCTTC.

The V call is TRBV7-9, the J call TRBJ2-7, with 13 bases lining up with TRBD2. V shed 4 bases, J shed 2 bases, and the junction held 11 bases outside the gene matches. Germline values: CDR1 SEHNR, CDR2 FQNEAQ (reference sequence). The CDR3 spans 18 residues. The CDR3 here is CASSWTSGRPVGAYEQYF. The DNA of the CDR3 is TGTGCCAGCAGCTGGACTAGCGGGAGACCAGTCGGAGCCTACGAGCAGTACTTC.

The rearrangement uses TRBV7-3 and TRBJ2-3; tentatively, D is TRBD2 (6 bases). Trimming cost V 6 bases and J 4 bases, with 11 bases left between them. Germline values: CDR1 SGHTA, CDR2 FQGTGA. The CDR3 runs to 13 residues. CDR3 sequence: CASSFGEADTQYF. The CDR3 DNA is TGTGCCAGCAGTTTCGGGGAGGCAGATACGCAGTATTTT.

CDR3: CASSLTPTYEQYF. In nucleotides, the CDR3 is TGCGCCAGCAGCCTGACACCTACCTACGAGCAGTACTTC. The chain couples TRBV5-1 to TRBJ2-7, with unresolved D. The CDR3 length is 13 residues. Germline CDR1 is SGHRS and CDR2 is YFSETQ. The V end was cut by 4 bases, the J end by 2 bases, with 10 bases between. The entire variable domain, with the rest obtained from reference TRBV5-1 and TRBJ2-7, is as follows: KAGVTQTPRYLIKTRGQQVTLSCSPISGHRSVSWYQQTPGQGLQFLFEYFSETQRNKGNFPGRFSGRQFSNSRSEMNVSTLELGDSALYLCASSLTPTYEQYFGPGTRLTVT.

Written as DNA, the CDR3 is TGTGCCAGCAGGGTAGATTACAGGGCTGGAAACACCATATATTTT. Its translation: CASRVDYRAGNTIYF. The gene calls are TRBV6-5 and TRBJ1-3, with D possibly matching TRBD1 (6 bases). The V gene's germline CDR1 is MNHEY and CDR2 SVGAGI. The CDR3 loop spans 15 amino acids. V lost 6 bases and J lost 2, with 14 bases in between.